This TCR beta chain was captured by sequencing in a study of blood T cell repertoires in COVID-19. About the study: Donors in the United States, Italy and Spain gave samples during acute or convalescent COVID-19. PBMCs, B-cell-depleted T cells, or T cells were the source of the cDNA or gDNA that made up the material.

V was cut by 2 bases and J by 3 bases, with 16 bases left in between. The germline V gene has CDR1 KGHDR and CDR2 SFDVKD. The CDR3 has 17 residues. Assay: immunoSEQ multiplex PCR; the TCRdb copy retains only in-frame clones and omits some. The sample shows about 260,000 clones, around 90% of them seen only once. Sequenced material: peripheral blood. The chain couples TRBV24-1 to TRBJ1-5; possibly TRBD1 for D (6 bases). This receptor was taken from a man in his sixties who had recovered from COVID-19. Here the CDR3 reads CATSDSRGRANNQPQHF. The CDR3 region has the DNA TGTGCCACCAGTGATTCCAGGGGCAGGGCGAACAATCAGCCCCAGCATTTT.